These T cell receptor beta chains were read from a single sample in a study of T cells in Graves' hyperthyroidism and ophthalmopathy. Using its own MiXCR run on the multiplex PCR reads, TCRdb lists one record per CDR3 protein. The sample holds fewer than 350,000 distinct CDR3 sequences, roughly 15% seen once. The sample consisted of blood. Receptors were obtained from a woman aged 50 to 60 with Graves' hyperthyroidism that later progressed to Graves' ophthalmopathy. The CDR3 runs from the conserved cysteine through the conserved F or W. D genes are given only for firm matches. Clone sizes are given selectively: once, few, many, or a class where the clone is expanded.

D	V	J	size	DNA	CDR3
-	TRBV27	TRBJ2-5	-	TGTGCCAGCAGTTTATCCCCTCAAGAGACCCAGTACTTC	CASSLSPQETQYF
-	TRBV29-1	TRBJ1-6	-	TGCAGCGTTGAAACAGAACTTAATTCACCCCTCCACTTT	CSVETELNSPLHF
-	TRBV12-3/TRBV12-4	TRBJ1-3	-	TGTGCCAGCAGTCGCACCTCTAATGGAAACACCATATATTTT	CASSRTSNGNTIYF
-	TRBV25-1	TRBJ2-7	many	TGTGCCAGCACCCGAGGGCTCACAGGGAACGAGCAGTACTTC	CASTRGLTGNEQYF
-	TRBV24-1	TRBJ2-1	-	TGTGCCACCAGTGGAACTAGCAGTAACAATGAGCAGTTCTTC	CATSGTSSNNEQFF
-	TRBV15	TRBJ1-1	few	TGTGCCACCAGCAGAGATAAAAATTGGCCAAAAGCTTTCTTT	CATSRDKNWPKAFF
TRBD2	TRBV28	TRBJ2-1	-	TGTGCCAGCATCCCAAGGGGGGCTAGCGGGAGAAATGAGCAGTTCTTC	CASIPRGASGRNEQFF
-	TRBV5-5	TRBJ2-7	few	TGTGCCAGCAGCTGGCCCCGGGACACGTGCTCCTACGAGCAGTACTTC	CASSWPRDTCSYEQYF
-	TRBV30	TRBJ2-7	-	TGTGTCTGGAGTGTCCTCTACGAGCAGTACTTC	CVWSVLYEQYF
-	TRBV12-5	TRBJ1-2	many	TGTGCTAGTGGTTTGGGGTATGGCTACACCTTC	CASGLGYGYTF
-	TRBV28	TRBJ1-2	-	TGTGCCAGCAATCCGCCGGGTGACTATGGCTACACCTTC	CASNPPGDYGYTF
-	TRBV28	TRBJ1-6	many	TGTGCCAGCAGTTTATCACCGAATTCACCCCTCCACTTT	CASSLSPNSPLHF
TRBD1	TRBV29-1	TRBJ2-7	many	TGCAGCGTTGAGACTCGGGACAGGGGGCTGGGGGAGCAGTACTTC	CSVETRDRGLGEQYF
TRBD1	TRBV11-2	TRBJ1-1	many	TGTGCCAGCAGCTTCCCCCACAAAACGGACAGGGGTGCTTTCTTT	CASSFPHKTDRGAFF
TRBD2	TRBV9	TRBJ2-2	few	TGTGCCAGCTTGCGGGAGGATGGCGGGGAGCTGTTTTTT	CASLREDGGELFF
TRBD2	TRBV6-5	TRBJ2-2	many	TGTGCCAGCAGTTACGGGGTAGCGGGAGCAAACACCGGGGAGCTGTTTTTT	CASSYGVAGANTGELFF
-	TRBV7-6	TRBJ2-3	many	TGTGCCAGCAGCTTCGCAGTAAGCACAGATACGCAGTATTTT	CASSFAVSTDTQYF
-	TRBV20-1	TRBJ1-6	-	TGCAGTGCTAGAGTCCAAGAGAATTCACCCCTCCACTTT	CSARVQENSPLHF
TRBD1	TRBV25-1	TRBJ1-1	few	TGTGCCAGCAGTAATCAGGGGGCCTTTACTGAAGCTTTCTTT	CASSNQGAFTEAFF
TRBD1	TRBV29-1	TRBJ1-5	many	TGCAGCGTGGGACAGGAGAGCAATCAGCCCCAGCATTTT	CSVGQESNQPQHF
-	TRBV6-1	TRBJ1-2	-	TGTGCCAGCAGTGAAGAAGGCAGGGTTTCTTATGGCTACACCTTC	CASSEEGRVSYGYTF
TRBD1	TRBV28	TRBJ1-5	many	TGTGCCAGCAGTTTCATCAGGGGGAATCAGCCCCAGCATTTT	CASSFIRGNQPQHF
-	TRBV5-1	TRBJ2-7	many	TGCGCCAGCAGGACACTAGTCGGCTACTACGAGCAGTACTTC	CASRTLVGYYEQYF
-	TRBV19	TRBJ1-5	few	TGTGCCAGTAGTATGATCTACAGTTCCAATCAGCCCCAGCATTTT	CASSMIYSSNQPQHF
TRBD1	TRBV7-2	TRBJ1-2	many	TGTGCCAGCAGCCCGACAGGGAACTATGGCTACACCTTC	CASSPTGNYGYTF
TRBD2	TRBV7-3	TRBJ2-3	-	TGTGCCAGCTCAGGGACTAGCGGGGATACGCAGTATTTT	CASSGTSGDTQYF
TRBD1	TRBV2	TRBJ2-1	many	TGTGCCAGCAGAGGGGACAGGTCCTACAATGAGCAGTTCTTC	CASRGDRSYNEQFF
TRBD2	TRBV5-1	TRBJ2-2	few	TGCGCCAGCAGCCCGGGACTAGTCGGGGAGCTGTTTTTT	CASSPGLVGELFF
-	TRBV29-1	TRBJ2-6	many	TGCAGCGTTGCTCAATCTGGGGCCAACGTCCTGACTTTC	CSVAQSGANVLTF
TRBD1	TRBV25-1	TRBJ1-1	-	TGTGCCAGCAGTGTTTCGGACAGGGGCACTGAAGCTTTCTTT	CASSVSDRGTEAFF
-	TRBV11-2	TRBJ1-6	many	TGTGCCAGCAGCTTACGGTTTTACGATTCACCCCTCCACTTT	CASSLRFYDSPLHF
TRBD1	TRBV5-8	TRBJ1-2	-	TGTGCCAGCAGACAACAGGGGGCCGGCTATGGCTACACCTTC	CASRQQGAGYGYTF
TRBD1	TRBV15	TRBJ2-3	many	TGTGCCACCGGCCGGGACAGACCAACAGATACGCAGTATTTT	CATGRDRPTDTQYF
-	TRBV19	TRBJ2-1	few	TGTGCCAGTAGTGTGGGATGGACAAGCAATGAGCAGTTCTTC	CASSVGWTSNEQFF
-	TRBV6-1	TRBJ1-1	-	TGTGCCAGCAGTTTGCAACAGGGAGAAGCTTTCTTT	CASSLQQGEAFF
-	TRBV27	TRBJ1-1	many	TGTGACCCGGGGTTGAACACTGAAGCTTTCTTT	CDPGLNTEAFF
-	TRBV6-1	TRBJ1-2	few	TGTGCCAGCAGTCCGTCGGGAGAAGGCTACACCTTC	CASSPSGEGYTF
TRBD1	TRBV28	TRBJ2-5	-	TGTGCCAGCAGCTCATTGGGACAGGGAAACTTC	CASSSLGQGNF
TRBD1	TRBV6-1	TRBJ1-4	-	TGTGCCAGCAGAAAGACAGGGGGGATTGAAAAACTGTTTTTT	CASRKTGGIEKLFF
TRBD2	TRBV7-3	TRBJ2-1	many	TGTGCCAGCAGCTCAAGTAGCGGGTTGGGGTACAATGAGCAGTTCTTC	CASSSSSGLGYNEQFF
-	TRBV5-1	TRBJ2-1	-	TGCGCCAGCAGCGGAAGAGGGGTCGAGCAGTTCTTC	CASSGRGVEQFF
TRBD1	TRBV5-6	TRBJ1-2	few	TGTGCCAGCAGCTCCTCCGGGACAGGGGGCGCGGGCTACACCTTC	CASSSSGTGGAGYTF